This T cell receptor beta chain was sequenced in a study of shared clonotypes between healthy human individuals (dated by TCRdb to the early 2020s). With regard to the full study: The cohort comprised two women and a few men aged 18 to 49 years. Per donor, three plates each were used for CD4 naive and CD4 memory, two for CD8 naive, and one for CD8 memory. To estimate repertoire size and how much clonotype sharing occurs between individuals, the study deeply sequenced the blood TCR repertoires of roughly 5 healthy adults. Different laboratories and diverse techniques were used to prepare libraries and sequence TCR repertoires, to increase sequencing depth and limit assay-specific biases. Each donor's leukapheresis produced roughly between roughly 0.85 and 9.5 billion PBMCs. What the authors observed across the whole study: Naive subsets generally had larger estimated clonotype richness than memory subsets did. Because the study included only a small number of donors, the genetic and exposure-history diversity represented was limited. Incomplete sequencing was indicated by rarefaction of sorted-subset datasets, despite the large sequencing depth. Sharing across a handful of donors was observed for about 5% of naive CD4, over 3% of naive CD8, over 2% of memory CD4, and about 0.4% of memory CD8 clonotypes. Compared with non-shared clonotypes, the clonotypes found in all four sorted-subset donors had higher generation probabilities. Pairwise subsampling led to the expectation that sequencing depth would affect the degree of clonotype sharing among donors. Sampling was restricted to blood, and TCR repertoires in tissue are likely to differ from TCR repertoires in blood.

About this clone itself: The target of this receptor is not known. No per-base quality is available; no much larger clone lies one base away.

V loses 5 bases of germline sequence and J loses 5 bases, and the interval between the two ends is 18 bases. CDR1 and CDR2 (MNHEY, SMNVEV) derive from the germline V gene (reference sequence). From its cysteine to its phenylalanine, the CDR3 spans 15 amino acids. The only DNA kept is the CDR3, 45 bases in frame from the first base. TCR CDR3 regions were amplified from genomic DNA by multiplex PCR using the deep immunoSEQ assay. For each cell subset, the extracted genomic DNA was distributed evenly across all wells of several immunoSEQ 96-well plates, and each plate served as one replicate. Each replicate PCR for sorted subsets received around 200 ng genomic DNA, equal to 30,000 or so T cell genomes. Purified libraries were quantified with a Qubit 3.0 fluorometer, sized on a Bioanalyzer 2100, and re-quantified with the KAPA Library Quantification kit. Every immunoSEQ 96-well plate was sequenced on a dedicated single-read 150-cycle Illumina NextSeq 550 flow cell. Regarding the original processing steps: The immunoSEQ output contained only junctional sequences without quality scores, so filtering could not match that applied to full-length reads. To assign V/J genes and CDR3, sequences were annotated against IMGT germline references using PyIR, a Python wrapper for IgBLAST v1.9. Any read was removed if the V/J assignment was weak (E-value above 1e-6), the CDR3 was missing, or the read contained stop codons, out-of-frame junctions, or ambiguous translated residues. V3J clonotypes were defined as sequences sharing an identical inferred V gene, J gene, and CDR3 amino acid sequence. Percentage overlap between repertoires was calculated by dividing the number of shared unique clonotypes by the size of the smaller repertoire. Repertoire richness was assessed with RTK rarefaction, the Chao1 estimator, and Recon v2.1 estimates of unobserved clonotypes. For all TCRbeta clonotypes obtained by the gDNA method from a few donors, generation probabilities were computed with OLGA. In its TCRdb copy, this immuneACCESS table keeps in-frame sequences only and misses some clones. Where compared with another copy, unresolved V genes explain less than half of these, and the others have no known cause. The V and J calls and clone size are taken from that table; D and trimming were inferred from the DNA. The sample yields about 590,000 clones; nearly 97% were counted once. Of the sample, about 0.11% falls within the top ten clones.

CD8 naive samples were obtained by positive selection for CCR7 among CD45RO-negative cells, yielding a CD45RA+CCR7+ population from which TemRA cells were excluded. Healthy HIV-negative adults with no recently reported acute infections or vaccinations were included as donors. All donors were Caucasian adults living in Nashville, Tennessee, USA. Blood was collected by leukapheresis, and PBMCs were isolated by Ficoll-Histopaque density gradient centrifugation and then cryopreserved in liquid nitrogen vapor phase. Analytical flow cytometry was used to check the purity and quantity of every magnetically sorted T cell population. Genomic DNA was isolated from every sorted fraction and measured by UV absorbance on a Nanodrop 2000c.

The sequence derives from a woman between 25 and 40 years old in good health. Recombination linked TRBV27 to TRBJ2-5; the D gene is possibly TRBD2, with 5 bases matching. Material: naive CD8+ T cells sorted from blood. What the cell subset or site label conveys for this sample: CD45RA+CCR7+. The CDR3 region has the sequence CASSRRLSSGETQYF. In nucleotide form, the sequence is TGTGCCAGCAGTCGGAGACTTTCCTCGGGGGAGACCCAGTACTTC.